This T cell receptor (beta chain) was sequenced in a study of blood T cell repertoires in COVID-19. Overall study context: Spain, Italy and the United States supplied samples that represented acute and convalescent COVID-19. T cells, B-cell-depleted T cells, or PBMCs provided the cDNA or gDNA that served as material.

The CDR3 is made up of 13 amino acids. Germline-derived CDR1 and CDR2 are SGHDT and YYEEEE. Trimming cost V 1 base and J 4 bases; bases outside gene matches: 0. Original processing methods: Reference gene primer amplification in the assay estimated nucleated cell counts. Produced via immunoSEQ multiplex PCR; TCRdb's table is partial and in-frame only. V and J calls and clone size are as listed in that table; D and trimming were resolved from the DNA. The data show around 35,000 clones, about 89% seen once. Sequencing was carried out using peripheral blood. V and J are TRBV5-6 and TRBJ1-1; 8 bases are shared with TRBD1. This clonotype was sampled from a human donor in a cohort sampled during active COVID-19. The CDR3: CASSLTGGTEAFF. In nucleotides, the CDR3 is TGTGCCAGCAGCTTGACAGGGGGCACTGAAGCTTTCTTT.